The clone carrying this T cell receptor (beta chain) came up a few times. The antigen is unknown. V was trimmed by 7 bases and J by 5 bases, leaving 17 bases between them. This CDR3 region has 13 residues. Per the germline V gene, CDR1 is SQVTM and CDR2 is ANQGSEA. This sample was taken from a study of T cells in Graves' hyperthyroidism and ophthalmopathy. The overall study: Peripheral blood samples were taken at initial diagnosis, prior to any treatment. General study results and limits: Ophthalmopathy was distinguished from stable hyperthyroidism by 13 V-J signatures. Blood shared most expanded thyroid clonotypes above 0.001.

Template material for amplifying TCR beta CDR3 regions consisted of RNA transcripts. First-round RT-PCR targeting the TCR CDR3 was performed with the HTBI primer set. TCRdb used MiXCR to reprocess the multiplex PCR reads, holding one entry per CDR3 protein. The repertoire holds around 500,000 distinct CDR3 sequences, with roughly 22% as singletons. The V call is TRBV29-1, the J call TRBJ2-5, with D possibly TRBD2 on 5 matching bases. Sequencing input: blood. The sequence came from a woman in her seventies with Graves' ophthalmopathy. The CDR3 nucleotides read TGCAGCGGCCGTGAGGGAGCTGGGGAGACCCAGTACTTC. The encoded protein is CSGREGAGETQYF.